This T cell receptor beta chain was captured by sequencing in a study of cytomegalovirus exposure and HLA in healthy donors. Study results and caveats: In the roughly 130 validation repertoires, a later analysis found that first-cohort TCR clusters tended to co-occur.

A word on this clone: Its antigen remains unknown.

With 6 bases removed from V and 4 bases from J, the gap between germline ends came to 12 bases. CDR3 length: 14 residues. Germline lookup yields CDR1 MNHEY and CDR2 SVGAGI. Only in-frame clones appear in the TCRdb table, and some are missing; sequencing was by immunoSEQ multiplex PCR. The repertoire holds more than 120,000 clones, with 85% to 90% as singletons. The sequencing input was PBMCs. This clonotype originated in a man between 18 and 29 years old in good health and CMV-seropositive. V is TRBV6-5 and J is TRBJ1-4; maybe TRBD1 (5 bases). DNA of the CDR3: TGTGCCAGCAGCCCAGGGTGGATTAATGAAAAACTGTTTTTT. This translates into CASSPGWINEKLFF.